This T cell receptor beta chain came from a study of CD8+ T cells in alopecia areata. The treatment denotes: oral pan-JAK inhibitor, 5-10 mg twice daily. The study's findings and limits: Uncertain still, given a single nonresponder, is whether baseline CD8+ expansion links to response.

Extraction and reverse transcription of RNA yielded cDNA as the sequencing template. Assay: immunoSEQ multiplex PCR; the TCRdb copy retains only in-frame clones and omits some. The table shows about 76,000 clones, with around two thirds occurring only once. This clone was detected only a few times. Its antigen is not known. The length of the CDR3 is 16 residues. V was shortened by 2 bases and J by 0 bases, with 10 bases between the two germline ends. Per germline, CDR1 SGHVS and CDR2 FNYEAQ. The specimen was CD8+ T cells sorted from blood, collected at week 24, from a patient treated with tofacitinib. The receptor comes from a human donor with alopecia areata. The rearrangement uses TRBV7-6 and TRBJ1-4; tentative D call: TRBD1 (5 bases). The CDR3 region is CASSLTQGSTNEKLFF. DNA for the CDR3: TGTGCCAGCAGCTTAACTCAGGGATCAACTAATGAAAAACTGTTTTTT.